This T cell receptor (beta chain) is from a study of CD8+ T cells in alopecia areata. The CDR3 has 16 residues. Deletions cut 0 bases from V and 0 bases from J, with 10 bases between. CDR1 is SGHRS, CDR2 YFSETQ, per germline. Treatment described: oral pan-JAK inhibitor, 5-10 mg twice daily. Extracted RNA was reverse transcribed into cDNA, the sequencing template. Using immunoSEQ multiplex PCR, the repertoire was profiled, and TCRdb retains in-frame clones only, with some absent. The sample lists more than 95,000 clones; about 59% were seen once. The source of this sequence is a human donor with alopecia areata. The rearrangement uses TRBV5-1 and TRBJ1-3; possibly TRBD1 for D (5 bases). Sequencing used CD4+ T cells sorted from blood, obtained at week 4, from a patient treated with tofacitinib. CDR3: CASSLGGTYSGNTIYF. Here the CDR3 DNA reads TGCGCCAGCAGCTTGGGAGGGACTTACTCTGGAAACACCATATATTTT.